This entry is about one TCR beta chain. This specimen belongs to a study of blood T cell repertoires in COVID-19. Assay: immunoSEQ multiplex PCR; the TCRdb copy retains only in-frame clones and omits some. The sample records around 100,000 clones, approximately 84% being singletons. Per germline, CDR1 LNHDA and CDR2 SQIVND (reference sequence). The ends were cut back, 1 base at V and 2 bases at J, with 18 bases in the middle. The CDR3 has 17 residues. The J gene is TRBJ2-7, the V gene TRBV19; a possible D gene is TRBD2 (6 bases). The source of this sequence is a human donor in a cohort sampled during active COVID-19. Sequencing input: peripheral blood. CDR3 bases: TGTGCCAGTAGTATAGGTATAGGGGACTCTGGACCCTACGAGCAGTACTTC. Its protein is CASSIGIGDSGPYEQYF.